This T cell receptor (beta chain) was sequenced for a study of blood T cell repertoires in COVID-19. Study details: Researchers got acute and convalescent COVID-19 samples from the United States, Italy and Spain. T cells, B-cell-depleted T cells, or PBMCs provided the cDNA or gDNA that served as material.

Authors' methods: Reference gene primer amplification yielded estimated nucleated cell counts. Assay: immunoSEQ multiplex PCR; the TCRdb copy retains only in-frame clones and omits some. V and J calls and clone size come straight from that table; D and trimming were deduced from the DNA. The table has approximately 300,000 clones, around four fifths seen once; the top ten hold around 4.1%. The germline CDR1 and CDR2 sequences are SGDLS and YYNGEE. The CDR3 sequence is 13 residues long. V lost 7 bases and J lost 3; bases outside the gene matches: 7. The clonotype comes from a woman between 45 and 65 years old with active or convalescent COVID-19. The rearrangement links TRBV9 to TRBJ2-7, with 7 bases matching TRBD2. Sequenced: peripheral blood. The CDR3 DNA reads TGTGCCAGCGCTCAAGGCGGGGGCTACGAGCAGTACTTC. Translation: CASAQGGGYEQYF.